Below are 19 T cell receptor beta chains sequenced from a single sample in a study of HIV-infected children after antiretroviral therapy interruption. The treatment denotes: PENTA 11 planned treatment interruption arm or continuous ART arm. A 3' RACE protocol on RNA, with unique molecular identifiers, produced the TCR library. TCRdb ran MiXCR on the 3' RACE reads and lists one entry per CDR3 protein. The sample lists about 89,000 distinct CDR3 sequences; under 8% were seen once. The sample here was CD45RA+ CD4+ T cells from PBMCs, pooled from several time points, taken from a donor given antiretroviral therapy, either interrupted or continuous. Sample subset: naive CD4+ CD45RA+ CD45RO- T cells. These receptors were taken from a pool of human donors with HIV.

This clonotype occurred many times. This sequence joins TRBV7-9 and TRBJ1-6; D call uncertain. Germline CDR1 and CDR2: SEHNR and FQNEAQ (reference sequence). This CDR3 is 12 amino acids long. Trimming took 4 bases from V and 3 from J, leaving 1 base between them. CDR3 coding DNA: TGTGCCAGCAGCTACTATAATTCACCCCTCCACTTT. As protein: CASSYYNSPLHF.

This clonotype was picked up many times. The genes are TRBV6-5 and TRBJ1-3; D is unclear. Trimming took off 8 bases at V and 0 bases at J, with 8 bases between the two ends. The length of the CDR3 is 13 residues. CDR1 MNHEY and CDR2 SVGAGI come from the germline V gene. The chain's CDR3 is CASARGSGNTIYF. The CDR3 DNA is TGTGCCAGCGCACGGGGCTCTGGAAACACCATATATTTT.

This chain uses TRBV5-1 with TRBJ1-1; TRBD1 is a possible D gene (6 bases). This CDR3 is built from 14 residues. Trimming shortened V by 4 bases and J by 4 bases, and 14 bases separated the two germline ends. Germline CDR1 SGHRS, CDR2 YFSETQ. As DNA, the CDR3 is TGCGCCAGCAGCCCGGAGAGGGGGGTCACTGAAGCTTTCTTT. It yields the protein CASSPERGVTEAFF.

This clonotype occurred many times. CDR3 sequence (DNA): TGTGCCAGCAGCTTAGATCAGGGACGCACAGATACGCAGTATTTT. Translation gives CASSLDQGRTDTQYF. The chain has TRBV7-2 and TRBJ2-3, with D perhaps TRBD1 or TRBD2 (5 bases each). The CDR3 runs 15 residues. Trimming left V 1 base short and J 1 base short, with 9 bases between. The germline CDR1 and CDR2 sequences are SGHTA and FQGNSA.

This clonotype was picked up many times. The chain is built from TRBV7-3 and TRBJ2-5; tentative D call: TRBD1 (6 bases). Germline CDR1 is SGHTA and CDR2 is FQGTGA. The length of the CDR3 is 15 residues. Trimming shortened V by 5 bases and J by 5 bases, and 18 bases separated the two germline ends. CDR3 DNA: TGTGCCAGCAGCCCCCGCAGGGGAAGCGCCGAGACCCAGTACTTC. It encodes CASSPRRGSAETQYF.

Sample share makes this clonotype medium-sized. This sequence joins TRBV29-1 and TRBJ2-2; 11 nucleotides align to TRBD2. Per germline, CDR1 SQVTM and CDR2 ANQGSEA. V lost 6 bases, J lost 4 bases, and 4 bases stayed unmatched. The CDR3 length is 14 residues. The CDR3 DNA is TGCAGCGTGCTAGCGGGAGGCATCACCGGGGAGCTGTTTTTT. This gives the protein CSVLAGGITGELFF.

The rearrangement links TRBV7-8 to TRBJ2-1; D remains unclear. The germline V gene encodes CDR1 SGHVS and CDR2 FQNEAQ. The CDR3 has 15 residues. The V end lost 0 bases, the J end lost 5 bases, and 11 bases lay between the germline ends. DNA for the CDR3: TGTGCCAGCAGCTTAGCACAGAGCCCCCACAATGAGCAGTTCTTC. This encodes CASSLAQSPHNEQFF.

This clonotype was recorded at least ten times. The V and J genes are TRBV2 and TRBJ1-2, with D unclear. This CDR3 comprises 17 residues. Germline values: CDR1 SNHLY, CDR2 FYNNEI. The V and J ends lost 8 bases and 3 bases respectively, with 25 bases between them. This CDR3 reads CASRRPATTLFDYGYTF. Here the CDR3 DNA reads TGTGCCAGCCGTCGGCCGGCGACAACCCTTTTCGACTATGGCTACACCTTC.

This clonotype was counted at least ten times. One end of the junction does not line up with germline, which may come from a read error. V and J are TRBV2 and TRBJ1-3, with D unclear. The CDR3 is made up of 13 amino acids. CDR1 and CDR2 (germline): SNHLY, FYNNEI. The CDR3 here is CASRTGVQNTLYF. The CDR3 DNA reads as TGTGCCAGCAGAACTGGGGTTCAAAACACCTTGTACTTT. Complete variable domain (other parts from reference TRBV2 and TRBJ1-3): EPEVTQTPSHQVTQMGQEVILRCVPISNHLYFYWYRQILGQKVEFLVSFYNNEISEKSEIFDDQFSVERPDGSNFTLKIRSTKLEDSAMYFCASRTGVQNTLYFGEGSWLTVV.

The sample holds a few counts of this clonotype. This sequence joins TRBV30 and TRBJ2-1, with 11 bases fitting TRBD1. The V segment lost 3 bases and the J segment 9 bases; nucleotides outside the gene matches: 10. Germline V gene sequence: CDR1 GTSNPN, CDR2 SVGIG (reference sequence). The CDR3 has 15 residues. CDR3 nucleotide sequence: TGTGCCTGGAGCGGACAGGGGGCAAACTATGCTGAGCAGTTCTTC. Its translation is CAWSGQGANYAEQFF.

This clonotype was counted ten times or more. Its ends do not fully match the called genes, so a read error is possible. V and J are TRBV6-1 and TRBJ2-1; D possibly matches TRBD1 or TRBD2 (5 bases each). The CDR3 runs to 16 residues. The germline gives CDR1 MNHNS, CDR2 SASEGT. The CDR3 sequence: CASSEGGQGESNEQFF. CDR3 nucleotides: TGTGCCAGCAGCGAAGGTGGGCAGGGAGAGAGCAATGAGCAGTTCTTC.

This clonotype showed up many times. This chain uses TRBV2 with TRBJ2-5; 14 bases fit TRBD2. This CDR3 has 15 amino acids. Germline V gene data show CDR1 as SNHLY and CDR2 as FYNNEI. Trimming cost V 6 bases and J 5 bases; bases outside gene matches: 5. CDR3 nucleotide sequence: TGTGCCAGCAGCGGACTAGCGGGGGGCCCTGAGACCCAGTACTTC. Translating it yields CASSGLAGGPETQYF.

In its sample, this clonotype was seen a few times. V is TRBV3-1 and J is TRBJ2-2; D uncertain. There are 14 residues in the CDR3. In germline, CDR1 is LGHDT, CDR2 YNNKEL (reference sequence). V lost 4 bases and J lost 4, with 10 bases in between. In nucleotides, the CDR3 is TGTGCCAGCAGCCGCACTGACATCACCGGGGAGCTGTTTTTT. This codes for CASSRTDITGELFF.

In this sample, this clonotype is medium-sized. The chain uses TRBV28 and TRBJ1-5, with a weak D call TRBD1 (6 bases). The CDR3 is made up of 15 amino acids. Trimming cost V 6 bases and J 8 bases, with 20 bases left between them. The germline gives CDR1 MDHEN, CDR2 SYDVKM. For the CDR3, the DNA is TGTGCCAGCAGCCGGACGACAGGAAAGTTGGAGCCCCAGCATTTT. Its translation: CASSRTTGKLEPQHF.

This clonotype was seen only a few times. The rearrangement joins TRBV12-3 or TRBV12-4 to TRBJ2-4; 10 bases align to TRBD2. V was clipped by 6 bases and J by 9 bases; unmatched bases: 11. The CDR3 length is 15 residues. The CDR3 here is CASRSGTSDPSIQYF. The DNA for the CDR3 is TGTGCCAGCAGATCCGGGACTAGCGATCCTAGCATTCAGTACTTC.

This clonotype was picked up many times. This chain uses TRBV18 with TRBJ1-5; possibly TRBD1 for D (5 bases). The V end was cut by 3 bases, the J end by 4 bases, with 10 bases between. CDR3 length equals 14 residues. Per the germline V gene, CDR1 is KGHSH and CDR2 is LQKENI. Here the CDR3 reads CASSPGASNQPQHF. CDR3 DNA sequence: TGTGCCAGCTCACCTGGGGCCTCTAATCAGCCCCAGCATTTT. Variable domain in full (rest from reference TRBV18 and TRBJ1-5): NAGVMQNPRHLVRRRGQEARLRCSPMKGHSHVYWYRQLPEEGLKFMVYLQKENIIDESGMPKERFSAEFPKEGPSILRIQQVVRGDSAAYFCASSPGASNQPQHFGDGTRLSIL.

This clonotype was detected only a few times. This sequence joins TRBV28 and TRBJ2-2; no definite D call. The CDR3 is made up of 15 amino acids. Trimming removed 1 base from V and 3 bases from J, with 9 bases in between. CDR1 and CDR2 (germline): MDHEN, SYDVKM. CDR3 DNA sequence: TGTGCCAGCAGTTTATTAGGGCGAGACACCGGGGAGCTGTTTTTT. Its translation: CASSLLGRDTGELFF.

This clonotype was counted a few times. The V call is TRBV6-1, the J call TRBJ2-2; the D gene is possibly TRBD2 (6 bases). The V end was cut by 9 bases, the J end by 5 bases, with 13 bases between. Per the germline V gene, CDR1 is MNHNS and CDR2 is SASEGT. The CDR3 sequence is 13 residues long. The CDR3 sequence is CASMGAGTGELFF. DNA for the CDR3: TGTGCCAGTATGGGAGCGGGTACCGGGGAGCTGTTTTTT.

There are many counts of this clonotype. The chain combines TRBV20-1 with TRBJ2-7; possible D gene TRBD1, 5 bases. The CDR3 consists of 13 residues. CDR1 and CDR2 (germline): DFQATT, SNEGSKA (reference sequence). V was trimmed by 0 bases and J by 5 bases, leaving 11 bases between them. The CDR3 DNA follows: TGCAGTGCTAGAGAGGGGCAGTTAGACGAGCAGTACTTC. Residues: CSAREGQLDEQYF.